These 9 T cell receptor beta chains share one sample of origin, sequenced in a study of regulatory T cells in long-lasting Graves disease. According to the study, TCR beta libraries were built with iRepertoire HTBI primers and CDR3-region Arm-PCR. Using its own MiXCR run on the multiplex PCR reads, TCRdb lists one record per CDR3 protein. Among roughly 520,000 distinct CDR3 sequences listed, around 13% were seen once. Time point of the sample: newly diagnosed GD, antithyroid drugs for less than 3 months. The TCR library was made from RNA that had been extracted from PBMCs in TRIzol. This same sample was also part of a study on T cells in Graves' hyperthyroidism and ophthalmopathy.

The source material was peripheral blood mononuclear cells (PBMCs), sampled at new diagnosis, from a patient treated with antithyroid drugs. The receptors were gathered from a woman in her thirties with Graves disease.

This clonotype has a count of ten or more. This chain joins TRBV28 and TRBJ1-6, with 7 bases matching TRBD1. The ends lost 3 bases at V and 7 bases at J; junction bases unmatched: 9. Germline assignment: CDR1 MDHEN and CDR2 SYDVKM. The CDR3 runs to 16 residues. The CDR3, as DNA: TGTGCCAGCAGTTTCCACACAGGGGTGAGGAATTCACCCCTCCACTTT. Its translation: CASSFHTGVRNSPLHF.

There are many counts of this clonotype. The chain is built from TRBV30 and TRBJ2-3, with TRBD2 matching over 8 bases. CDR1 and CDR2 from the germline V gene are GTSNPN and SVGIG (reference sequence). The CDR3 is 15 residues long. V lost 4 bases, J lost 2 bases, and 8 bases stayed unmatched. For the CDR3, the DNA is TGTGCCTGGAATCGGCTAGCGGGCCTCACAGATACGCAGTATTTT. It is translated as CAWNRLAGLTDTQYF.

At least ten counts were recorded for this clonotype. The V and J genes are TRBV12-5 and TRBJ2-1, with 8 bases matching TRBD2. Germline CDR1 LGHNT, CDR2 FRNRAP. This CDR3 contains 17 residues. J lost 10 bases, V lost 0 bases, and 14 bases had no gene match. The CDR3 DNA follows: TGTGCTAGTGGTTTGGTACGGGCGGGGGGCATTATAAGGGAGCAGTTCTTC. Translated: CASGLVRAGGIIREQFF.

This clonotype was found many times. This chain uses TRBV10-3 with TRBJ2-1; a possible D gene is TRBD2 (5 bases). The V end was cut by 5 bases, the J end by 7 bases, with 9 bases between. CDR3 length: 12 residues. Germline CDR1 and CDR2: ENHRY and SYGVKD. CDR3 sequence (DNA): TGTGCCATCAGTTTCTCGGGGAATGAGCAGTTCTTC. Protein: CAISFSGNEQFF.

A remark on this clonotype: A much larger clone is a single base away; this may be a read error. The chain uses TRBV6-4 and TRBJ1-2; no reliable D call. The CDR3 contains 14 residues. Germline V gives CDR1 MRHNA, CDR2 SNTAGT. CDR3 sequence (DNA): TGTGCCAGCAGTTACTCGGACCAGTTTTATGGCTACACCTTC. Residues: CASSYSDQFYGYTF.

This clonotype was observed many times. The chain recombines TRBV24-1 with TRBJ2-7; 7 bases match TRBD2. The CDR3 contains 14 residues. V trimming: 3 bases; J trimming: 3 bases; junction bases outside the gene matches: 4. Looked up from germline, CDR1 is KGHDR and CDR2 is SFDVKD. CDR3 coding DNA: TGTGCCACCAGTGATGCGGGAGACTTCTACGAGCAGTACTTC. It yields the protein CATSDAGDFYEQYF.

This clonotype occurred many times. The chain carries TRBV12-3 or TRBV12-4 and TRBJ2-7, with TRBD1 identical over 7 bases. This CDR3 spans 15 amino acids. With V trimmed by 5 bases and J by 2 bases, 9 bases remained unmatched. The CDR3 loop reads CASSPPGQGAYEQYF. CDR3 bases: TGTGCCAGCAGTCCCCCGGGGCAGGGGGCCTACGAGCAGTACTTC.

This clonotype has at least ten counts. V usage is TRBV20-1 and J usage is TRBJ1-1; D call uncertain. V lost 0 bases to trimming and J lost 1 base, with 15 bases between them. The germline gives CDR1 DFQATT, CDR2 SNEGSKA (reference sequence). There are 16 residues in the CDR3. The CDR3 sequence: CSARDSGEGANTEAFF. CDR3 DNA sequence: TGCAGTGCTAGAGATTCTGGTGAAGGAGCGAACACTGAAGCTTTCTTT.

This clonotype was seen a few times. The rearrangement joins TRBV12-3 or TRBV12-4 to TRBJ2-3, with a weak D call TRBD2 (5 bases). Trimming removed 6 bases at V and 4 bases at J, with 29 bases between. This CDR3 is 19 amino acids long. CDR3 DNA sequence: TGTGCCAGCAGCGTAGGCGGCTCCCTACTAGGGTCGTCCGCAGATACGCAGTATTTT. As protein: CASSVGGSLLGSSADTQYF.